This TCR beta chain was sequenced for a study of T cell repertoires in cytomegalovirus infection. About the research overall: Based on public TCR beta signatures, there were indications of CMV infection and of a matching HLA type.

A note on this clonotype: Its antigen is as yet unknown.

With V trimmed by 3 bases and J by 2 bases, 11 bases remained unmatched. The CDR3 contains 18 residues. TCRdb reprocessed the reads via MiXCR and lists one record per CDR3 protein. The sample records about 920,000 distinct CDR3 sequences, 31% being singletons. The specimen comprised cultured CD8+ T cells from PBMCs, sampled from culture after CMV antigen stimulation. The source is a human donor in good health (CMV status not recorded). Some clones in this sample may be carry-over from other donors' samples. The chain joins TRBV12-3 or TRBV12-4 to TRBJ2-2; 8 bases map to TRBD1. This CDR3 reads CASSFEILGQGNTGELFF. As DNA, the CDR3 is TGTGCCAGCAGTTTTGAAATTCTAGGACAGGGAAACACCGGGGAGCTGTTTTTT.